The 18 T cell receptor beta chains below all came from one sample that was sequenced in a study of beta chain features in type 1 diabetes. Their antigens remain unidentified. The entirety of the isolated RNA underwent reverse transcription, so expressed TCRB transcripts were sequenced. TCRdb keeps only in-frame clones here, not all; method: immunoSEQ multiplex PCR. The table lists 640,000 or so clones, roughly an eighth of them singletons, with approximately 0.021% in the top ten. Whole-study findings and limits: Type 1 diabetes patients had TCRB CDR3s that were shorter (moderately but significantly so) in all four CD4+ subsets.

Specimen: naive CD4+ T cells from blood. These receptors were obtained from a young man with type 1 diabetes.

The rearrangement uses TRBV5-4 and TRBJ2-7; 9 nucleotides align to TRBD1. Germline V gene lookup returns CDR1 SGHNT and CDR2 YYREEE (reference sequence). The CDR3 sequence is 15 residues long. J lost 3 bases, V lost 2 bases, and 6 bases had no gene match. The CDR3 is CASSFRTGVNYEQYF. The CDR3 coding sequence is TGTGCCAGCAGCTTCCGGACAGGGGTTAACTACGAGCAGTACTTC.

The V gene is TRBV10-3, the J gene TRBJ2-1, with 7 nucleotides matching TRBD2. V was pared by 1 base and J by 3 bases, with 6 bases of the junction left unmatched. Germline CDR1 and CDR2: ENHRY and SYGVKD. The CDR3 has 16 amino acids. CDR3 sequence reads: CAISEWGLADYNEQFF. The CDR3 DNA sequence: TGTGCCATCAGTGAGTGGGGTCTAGCGGACTACAATGAGCAGTTCTTC.

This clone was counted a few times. The CDR3 loop reads CASSLQGANEKLFF. The CDR3 bases are TGCGCCAGCAGCTTACAGGGTGCTAATGAAAAACTGTTTTTT. The chain links TRBV5-1 to TRBJ1-4, with D perhaps matching TRBD1 (6 bases). The V and J ends lost 2 bases and 3 bases respectively, with 8 bases between them. The V gene's germline CDR1 is SGHRS and CDR2 YFSETQ. The CDR3 spans 14 residues.

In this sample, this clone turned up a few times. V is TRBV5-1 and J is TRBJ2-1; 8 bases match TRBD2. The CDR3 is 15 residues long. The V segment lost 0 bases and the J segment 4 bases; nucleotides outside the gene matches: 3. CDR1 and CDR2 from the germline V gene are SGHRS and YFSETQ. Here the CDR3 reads CASSLVSGIYNEQFF. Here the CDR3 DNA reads TGCGCCAGCAGCTTGGTTAGCGGGATTTACAATGAGCAGTTCTTC.

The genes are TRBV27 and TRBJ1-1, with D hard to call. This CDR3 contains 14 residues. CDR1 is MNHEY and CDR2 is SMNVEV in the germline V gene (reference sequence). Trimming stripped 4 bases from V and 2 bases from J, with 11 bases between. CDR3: CASSSVRVNTEAFF. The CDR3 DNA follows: TGTGCCAGCAGTTCCGTGCGGGTTAACACTGAAGCTTTCTTT.

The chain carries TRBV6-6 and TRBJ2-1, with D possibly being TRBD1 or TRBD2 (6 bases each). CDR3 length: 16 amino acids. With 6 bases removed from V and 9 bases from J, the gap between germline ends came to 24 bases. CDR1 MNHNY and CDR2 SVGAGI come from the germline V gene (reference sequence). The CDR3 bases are TGTGCCAGCAGCAACCTGCGGGACAAGATGCGTAGTGAGCAGTTCTTC. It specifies CASSNLRDKMRSEQFF.

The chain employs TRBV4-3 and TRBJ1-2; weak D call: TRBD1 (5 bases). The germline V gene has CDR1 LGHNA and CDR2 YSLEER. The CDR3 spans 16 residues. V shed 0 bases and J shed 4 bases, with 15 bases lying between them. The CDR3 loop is CASSQDVPTVGYGYTF. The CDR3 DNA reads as TGCGCCAGCAGCCAAGACGTCCCGACAGTGGGCTATGGCTACACCTTC.

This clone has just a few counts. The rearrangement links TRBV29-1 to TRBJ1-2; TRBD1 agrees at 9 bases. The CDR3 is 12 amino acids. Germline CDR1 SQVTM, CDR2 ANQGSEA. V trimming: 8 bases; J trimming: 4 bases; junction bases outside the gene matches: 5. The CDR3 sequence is CSFGQGLYGYTF. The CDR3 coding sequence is TGCAGCTTTGGACAGGGGCTCTATGGCTACACCTTC.

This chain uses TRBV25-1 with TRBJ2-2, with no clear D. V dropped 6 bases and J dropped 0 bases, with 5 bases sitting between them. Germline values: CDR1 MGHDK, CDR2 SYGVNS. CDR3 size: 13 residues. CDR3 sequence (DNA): TGTGCCAGCAGAACAGCGAACACCGGGGAGCTGTTTTTT. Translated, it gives CASRTANTGELFF.

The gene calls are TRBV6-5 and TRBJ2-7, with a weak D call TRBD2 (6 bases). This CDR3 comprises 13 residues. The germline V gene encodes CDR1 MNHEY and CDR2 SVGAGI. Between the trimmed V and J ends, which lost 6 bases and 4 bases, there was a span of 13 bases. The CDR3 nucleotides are TGTGCCAGCAGCCAGGACGGGGGATACGAGCAGTACTTC. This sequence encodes CASSQDGGYEQYF.

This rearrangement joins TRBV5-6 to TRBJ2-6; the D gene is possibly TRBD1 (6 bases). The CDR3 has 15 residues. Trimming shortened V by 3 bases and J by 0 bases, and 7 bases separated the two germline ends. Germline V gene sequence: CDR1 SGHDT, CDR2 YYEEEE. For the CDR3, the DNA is TGTGCCAGCAGCTACAGGGTCTCTGGGGCCAACGTCCTGACTTTC. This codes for CASSYRVSGANVLTF.

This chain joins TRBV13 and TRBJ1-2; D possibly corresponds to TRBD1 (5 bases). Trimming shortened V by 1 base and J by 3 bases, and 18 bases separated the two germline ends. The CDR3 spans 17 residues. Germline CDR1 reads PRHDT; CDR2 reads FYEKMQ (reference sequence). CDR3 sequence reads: CASSLVAGAGHDYGYTF. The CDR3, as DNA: TGTGCCAGCAGCTTAGTCGCCGGGGCAGGGCACGACTATGGCTACACCTTC.

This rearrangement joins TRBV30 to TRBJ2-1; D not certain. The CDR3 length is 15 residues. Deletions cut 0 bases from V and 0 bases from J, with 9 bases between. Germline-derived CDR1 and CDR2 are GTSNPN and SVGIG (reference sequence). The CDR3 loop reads CAWSVKGSSYNEQFF. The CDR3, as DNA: TGTGCCTGGAGTGTCAAGGGTAGCTCCTACAATGAGCAGTTCTTC.

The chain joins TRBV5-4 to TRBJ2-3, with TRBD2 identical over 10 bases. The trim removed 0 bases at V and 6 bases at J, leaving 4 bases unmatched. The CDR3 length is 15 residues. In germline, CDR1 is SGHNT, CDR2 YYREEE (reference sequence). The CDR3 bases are TGTGCCAGCAGCTTGGGTGGACTAGCGGCCGATACGCAGTATTTT. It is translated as CASSLGGLAADTQYF.

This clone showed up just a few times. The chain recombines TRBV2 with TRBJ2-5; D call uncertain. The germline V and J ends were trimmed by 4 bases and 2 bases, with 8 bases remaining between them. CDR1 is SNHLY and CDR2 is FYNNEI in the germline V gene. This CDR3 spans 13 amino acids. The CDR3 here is CASSGAEQETQYF. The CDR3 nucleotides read TGTGCCAGCAGTGGGGCTGAACAAGAGACCCAGTACTTC.

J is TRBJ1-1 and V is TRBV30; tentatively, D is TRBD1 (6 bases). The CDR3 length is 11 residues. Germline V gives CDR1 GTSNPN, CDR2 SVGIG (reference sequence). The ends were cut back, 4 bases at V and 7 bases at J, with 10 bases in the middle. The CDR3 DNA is TGTGCCTGGACTTCGGACAGTGAAGCTTTCTTT. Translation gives CAWTSDSEAFF.

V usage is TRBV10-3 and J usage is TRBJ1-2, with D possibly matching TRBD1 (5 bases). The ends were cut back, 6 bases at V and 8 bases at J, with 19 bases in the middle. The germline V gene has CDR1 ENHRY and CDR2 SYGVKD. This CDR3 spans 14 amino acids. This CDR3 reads CAISGGPGPGGYTF. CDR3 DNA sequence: TGTGCCATCAGCGGTGGGCCAGGGCCTGGAGGCTACACCTTC.

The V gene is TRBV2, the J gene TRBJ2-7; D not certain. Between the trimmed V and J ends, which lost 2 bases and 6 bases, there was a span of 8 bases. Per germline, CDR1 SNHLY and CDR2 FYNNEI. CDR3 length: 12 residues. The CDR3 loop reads CASSESPGEQYF. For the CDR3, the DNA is TGTGCCAGCAGTGAATCGCCGGGCGAGCAGTACTTC.